This T cell receptor (beta chain) comes out of a study of cytomegalovirus exposure and HLA in healthy donors. Across the whole study: It was reported in a later analysis that the 120 or so validation repertoires used the same platform as the roughly 640 first-cohort repertoires. Overall study findings and caveats: Generally TCR sequences proved uncommon, though certain public TCRs appeared in numerous donors. Roughly 170 TCR beta chains were listed as cytomegalovirus-associated.

A few counts support this clone. What it binds is unknown. The repertoire was sequenced with immunoSEQ multiplex PCR; TCRdb's copy has only in-frame clones and lacks some. The repertoire holds approximately 300,000 clones, with 86% as singletons. CDR3 length equals 14 residues. J lost 4 bases, V lost 2 bases, and 5 bases had no gene match. Germline V gene sequence: CDR1 ENHRY, CDR2 SYGVKD. The donors were in the roughly 130-subject validation cohort, distinct from the approximately 730-subject first cohort. The receptor was isolated from a woman aged 18-35 years in good health and CMV-seronegative. The chain joins TRBV10-3 to TRBJ2-7, with TRBD2 identical over 7 bases. What was sequenced was PBMCs. CDR3 in amino acids: CAISEGLGVYEQYF. CDR3 nucleotide sequence: TGTGCCATCAGTGAGGGACTAGGCGTGTACGAGCAGTACTTC.